This entry lists 9 T cell receptor beta chains sequenced from one sample in a study of blood T cell repertoires in COVID-19. Repertoires were generated with immunoSEQ multiplex PCR, while TCRdb's copy carries only in-frame clones and drops some. In the table there are about 200,000 clones, just under 85% of which are singletons. The sample was peripheral blood. These receptors were taken from a woman in her seventies with active or convalescent COVID-19.

The chain employs TRBV28 and TRBJ1-5; D not certain. The CDR3 consists of 17 residues. Germline V gene lookup returns CDR1 MDHEN and CDR2 SYDVKM. Trimming removed 8 bases at V and 3 bases at J, with 23 bases between. CDR3 sequence (DNA): TGTGCCAGCTCTCCTAACCAGGCAGGAGGGATCAATCAGCCCCAGCATTTT. Translating it yields CASSPNQAGGINQPQHF.

This clone was counted many times. J is TRBJ2-2 and V is TRBV9; no clear D gene. Germline assignment: CDR1 SGDLS and CDR2 YYNGEE. The V end lost 0 bases, the J end lost 5 bases, and 5 bases lay between the germline ends. CDR3 size: 13 residues. This CDR3 reads CASSVVVTGELFF. In DNA form, the CDR3 reads TGTGCCAGCAGCGTAGTCGTAACCGGGGAGCTGTTTTTT.

The chain is built from TRBV9 and TRBJ1-1; no firm D call. Germline CDR1 reads SGDLS; CDR2 reads YYNGEE. Trimming removed 2 bases from V and 5 bases from J, with 16 bases in between. This CDR3 is built from 15 residues. This chain's CDR3 is CASSVTGARETEAFF. The CDR3 region has the DNA TGTGCCAGCAGCGTTACGGGAGCGAGGGAGACTGAAGCTTTCTTT. The variable domain in full, completed from reference TRBV9 and TRBJ1-1, reads DSGVTQTPKHLITATGQRVTLRCSPRSGDLSVYWYQQSLDQGLQFLIQYYNGEERAKGNILERFSAQQFPDLHSELNLSSLELGDSALYFCASSVTGARETEAFFGQGTRLTVV.

This chain links TRBV21-1 with TRBJ2-1; no DNA check was done on the table's D call, TRBD2. TRBV21-1 is recorded as a pseudogene. The CDR3 covers 15 residues. CDR3 nucleotides: TGTGCCAGCAGCAGGGTAGGCGGGAAGTACAATGAGCAGTTCTTC. This gives the protein CASSRVGGKYNEQFF.

DNA for the CDR3: TGTGCCAGCAGTGATTATAGCGGAGATACGCAGTATTTT. Its translation is CASSDYSGDTQYF. This rearrangement joins TRBV2 to TRBJ2-3; tentative D call: TRBD2 (6 bases). This CDR3 has 13 amino acids. V was cut by 3 bases and J by 5 bases, with 9 bases left in between. Germline CDR1 reads SNHLY; CDR2 reads FYNNEI. Full variable domain (rest looked up from reference TRBV2 and TRBJ2-3): EPEVTQTPSHQVTQMGQEVILRCVPISNHLYFYWYRQILGQKVEFLVSFYNNEISEKSEIFDDQFSVERPDGSNFTLKIRSTKLEDSAMYFCASSDYSGDTQYFGPGTRLTVL.

The J gene is TRBJ2-3, the V gene TRBV5-1; possibly TRBD1 for D (5 bases). The CDR3 sequence is 16 residues long. With 3 bases removed from V and 4 bases from J, the gap between germline ends came to 18 bases. Germline loops: CDR1 SGHRS, CDR2 YFSETQ. The CDR3 nucleotides are TGCGCCAGCAGCTCTGTTAGCCCACTGGGGCCAGATACGCAGTATTTT. It translates to CASSSVSPLGPDTQYF.

The chain links TRBV7-2 to TRBJ1-4; no firm D call. The CDR3 runs 14 residues. The germline gives CDR1 SGHTA, CDR2 FQGNSA. V was pared by 5 bases and J by 4 bases, with 11 bases between. DNA of the CDR3: TGTGCCAGCAGCCCAGGAATTGGTAATGAAAAACTGTTTTTT. It is translated as CASSPGIGNEKLFF. The full variable domain, with the rest looked up from reference TRBV7-2 and TRBJ1-4, is GAGVSQSPSNKVTEKGKDVELRCDPISGHTALYWYRQSLGQGLEFLIYFQGNSAPDKSGLPSDRFSAERTGGSVSTLTIQRTQQEDSAVYLCASSPGIGNEKLFFGSGTQLSVL.

The rearrangement links TRBV5-5 to TRBJ2-3; D is ambiguous. This CDR3 has 15 residues. The V gene lost 4 bases and the J gene lost 2 bases, with 14 bases spanning the gap. Germline assignment: CDR1 SGHKS and CDR2 YYEKEE (reference sequence). Here the CDR3 DNA reads TGTGCCAGCAGCCGAGCTCTAACCCTCACAGATACGCAGTATTTT. It yields the protein CASSRALTLTDTQYF.

V is TRBV4-2 and J is TRBJ2-1; 9 nucleotides agree with TRBD2. This CDR3 comprises 20 residues. V shed 1 base and J 6 bases; nucleotides not matched to a gene: 19. Germline V lookup: CDR1 LGHNA, CDR2 YNFKEQ. The CDR3: CASSQGGRLAGTRIGNEQFF. The CDR3 region has the DNA TGTGCCAGCAGCCAAGGGGGGCGTCTAGCGGGAACCCGTATCGGCAATGAGCAGTTCTTC.